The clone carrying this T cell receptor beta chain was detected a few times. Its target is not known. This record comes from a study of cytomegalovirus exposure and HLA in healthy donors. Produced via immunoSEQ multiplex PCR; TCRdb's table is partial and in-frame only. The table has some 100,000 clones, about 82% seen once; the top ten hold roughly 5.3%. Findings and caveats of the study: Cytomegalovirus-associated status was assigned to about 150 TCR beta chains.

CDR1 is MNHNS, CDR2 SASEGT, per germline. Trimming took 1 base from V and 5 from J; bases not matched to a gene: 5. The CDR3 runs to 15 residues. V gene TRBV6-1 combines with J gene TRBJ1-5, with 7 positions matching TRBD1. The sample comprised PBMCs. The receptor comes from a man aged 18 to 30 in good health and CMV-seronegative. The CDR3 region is CASSEVGTDYQPQHF. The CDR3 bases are TGTGCCAGCAGTGAAGTTGGGACAGACTATCAGCCCCAGCATTTT.